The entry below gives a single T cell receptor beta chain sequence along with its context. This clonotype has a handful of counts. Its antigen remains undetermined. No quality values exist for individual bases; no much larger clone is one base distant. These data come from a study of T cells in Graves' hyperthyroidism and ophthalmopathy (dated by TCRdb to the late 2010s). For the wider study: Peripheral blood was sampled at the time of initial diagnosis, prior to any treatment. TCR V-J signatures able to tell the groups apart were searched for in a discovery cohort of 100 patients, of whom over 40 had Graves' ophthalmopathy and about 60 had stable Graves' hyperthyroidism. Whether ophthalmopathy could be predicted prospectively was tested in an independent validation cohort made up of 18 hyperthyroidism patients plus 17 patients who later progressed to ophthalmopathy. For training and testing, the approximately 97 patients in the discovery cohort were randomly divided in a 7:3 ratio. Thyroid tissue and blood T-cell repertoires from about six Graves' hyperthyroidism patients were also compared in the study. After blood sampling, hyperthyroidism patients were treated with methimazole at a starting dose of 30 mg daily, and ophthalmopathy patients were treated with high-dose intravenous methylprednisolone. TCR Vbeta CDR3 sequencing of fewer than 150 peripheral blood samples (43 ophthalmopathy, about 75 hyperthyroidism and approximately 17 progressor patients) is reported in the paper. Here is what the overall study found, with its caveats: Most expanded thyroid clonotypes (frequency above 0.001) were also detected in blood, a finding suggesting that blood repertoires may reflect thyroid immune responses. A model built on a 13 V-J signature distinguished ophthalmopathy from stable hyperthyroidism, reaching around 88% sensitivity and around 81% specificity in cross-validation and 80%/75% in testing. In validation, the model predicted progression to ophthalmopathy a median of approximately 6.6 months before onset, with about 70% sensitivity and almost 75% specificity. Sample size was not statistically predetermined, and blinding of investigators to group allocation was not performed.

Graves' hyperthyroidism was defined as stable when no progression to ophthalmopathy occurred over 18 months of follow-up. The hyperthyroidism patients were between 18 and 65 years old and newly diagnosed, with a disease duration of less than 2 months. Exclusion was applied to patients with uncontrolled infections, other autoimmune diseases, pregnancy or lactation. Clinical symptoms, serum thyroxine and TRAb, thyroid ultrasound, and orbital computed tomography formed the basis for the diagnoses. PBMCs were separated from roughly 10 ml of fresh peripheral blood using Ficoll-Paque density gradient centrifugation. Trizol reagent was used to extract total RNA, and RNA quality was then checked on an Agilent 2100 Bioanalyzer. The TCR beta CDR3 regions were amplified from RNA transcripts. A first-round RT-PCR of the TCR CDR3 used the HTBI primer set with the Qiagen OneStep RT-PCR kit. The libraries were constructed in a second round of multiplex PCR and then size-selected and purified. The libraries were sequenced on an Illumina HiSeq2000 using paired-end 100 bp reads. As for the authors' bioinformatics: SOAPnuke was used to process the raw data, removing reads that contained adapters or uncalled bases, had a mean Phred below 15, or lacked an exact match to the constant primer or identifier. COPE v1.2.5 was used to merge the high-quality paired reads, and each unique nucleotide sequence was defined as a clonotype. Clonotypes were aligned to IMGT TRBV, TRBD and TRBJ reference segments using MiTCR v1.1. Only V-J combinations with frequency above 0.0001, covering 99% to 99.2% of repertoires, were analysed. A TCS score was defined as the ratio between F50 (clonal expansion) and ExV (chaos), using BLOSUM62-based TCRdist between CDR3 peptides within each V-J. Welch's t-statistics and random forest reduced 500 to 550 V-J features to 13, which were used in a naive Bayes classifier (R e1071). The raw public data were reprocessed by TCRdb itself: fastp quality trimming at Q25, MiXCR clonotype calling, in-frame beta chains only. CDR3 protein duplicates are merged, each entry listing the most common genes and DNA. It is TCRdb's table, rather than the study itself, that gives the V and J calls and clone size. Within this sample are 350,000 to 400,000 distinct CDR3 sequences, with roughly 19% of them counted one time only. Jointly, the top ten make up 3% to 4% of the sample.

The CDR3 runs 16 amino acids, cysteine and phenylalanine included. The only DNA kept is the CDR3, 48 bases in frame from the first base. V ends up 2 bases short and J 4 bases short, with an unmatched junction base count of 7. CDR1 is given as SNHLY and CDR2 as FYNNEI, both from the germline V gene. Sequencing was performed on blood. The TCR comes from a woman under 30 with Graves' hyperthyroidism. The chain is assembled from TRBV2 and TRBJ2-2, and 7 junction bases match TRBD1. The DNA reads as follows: TGTGCCAGCAGTGAAAGAGGTCAGGGGGTCACCGGGGAGCTGTTTTTT. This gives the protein CASSERGQGVTGELFF. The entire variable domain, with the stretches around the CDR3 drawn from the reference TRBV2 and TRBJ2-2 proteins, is EPEVTQTPSHQVTQMGQEVILRCVPISNHLYFYWYRQILGQKVEFLVSFYNNEISEKSEIFDDQFSVERPDGSNFTLKIRSTKLEDSAMYFCASSERGQGVTGELFFGEGSRLTVL.